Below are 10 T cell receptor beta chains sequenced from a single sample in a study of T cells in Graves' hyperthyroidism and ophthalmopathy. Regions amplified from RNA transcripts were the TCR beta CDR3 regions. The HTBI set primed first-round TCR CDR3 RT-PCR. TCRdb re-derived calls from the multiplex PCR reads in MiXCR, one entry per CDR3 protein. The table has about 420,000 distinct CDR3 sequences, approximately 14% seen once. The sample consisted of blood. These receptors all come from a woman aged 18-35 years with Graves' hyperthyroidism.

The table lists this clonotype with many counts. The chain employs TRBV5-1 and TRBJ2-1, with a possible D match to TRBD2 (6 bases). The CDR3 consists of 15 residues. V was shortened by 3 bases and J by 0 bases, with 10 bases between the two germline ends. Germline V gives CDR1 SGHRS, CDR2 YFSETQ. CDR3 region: CASSSAGNSYNEQFF. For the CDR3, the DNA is TGCGCCAGCAGCTCAGCGGGCAACTCCTACAATGAGCAGTTCTTC.

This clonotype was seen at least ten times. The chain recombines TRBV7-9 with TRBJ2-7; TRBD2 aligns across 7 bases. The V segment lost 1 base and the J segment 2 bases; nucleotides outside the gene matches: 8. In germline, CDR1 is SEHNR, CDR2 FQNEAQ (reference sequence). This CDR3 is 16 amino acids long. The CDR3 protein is CASSLEGGLQTYEQYF. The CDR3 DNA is TGTGCCAGCAGCTTAGAGGGAGGGCTACAAACCTACGAGCAGTACTTC. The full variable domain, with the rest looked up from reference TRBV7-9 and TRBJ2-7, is DTGVSQNPRHKITKRGQNVTFRCDPISEHNRLYWYRQTLGQGPEFLTYFQNEAQLEKSRLLSDRFSAERPKGSFSTLEIQRTEQGDSAMYLCASSLEGGLQTYEQYFGPGTRLTVT.

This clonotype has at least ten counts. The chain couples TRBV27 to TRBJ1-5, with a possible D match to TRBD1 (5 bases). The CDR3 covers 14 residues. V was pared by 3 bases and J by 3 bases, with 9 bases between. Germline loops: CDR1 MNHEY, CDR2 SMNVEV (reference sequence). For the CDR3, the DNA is TGTGCCAGCAGTTTTGGCAGGGCCAATCAGCCCCAGCATTTT. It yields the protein CASSFGRANQPQHF.

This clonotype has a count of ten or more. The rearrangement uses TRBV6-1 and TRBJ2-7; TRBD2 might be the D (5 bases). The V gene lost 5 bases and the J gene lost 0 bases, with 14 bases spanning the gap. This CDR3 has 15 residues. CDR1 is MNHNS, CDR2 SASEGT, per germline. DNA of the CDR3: TGTGCCAGCAGTTACCCGGCGGGCAACTCCTACGAGCAGTACTTC. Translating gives CASSYPAGNSYEQYF.

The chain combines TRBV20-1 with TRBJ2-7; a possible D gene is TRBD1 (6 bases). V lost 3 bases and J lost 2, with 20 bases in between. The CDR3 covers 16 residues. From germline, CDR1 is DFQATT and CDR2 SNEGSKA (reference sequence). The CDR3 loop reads CSARDRSPTDAYEQYF. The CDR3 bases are TGCAGTGCTAGGGACAGAAGCCCAACTGATGCCTACGAGCAGTACTTC.

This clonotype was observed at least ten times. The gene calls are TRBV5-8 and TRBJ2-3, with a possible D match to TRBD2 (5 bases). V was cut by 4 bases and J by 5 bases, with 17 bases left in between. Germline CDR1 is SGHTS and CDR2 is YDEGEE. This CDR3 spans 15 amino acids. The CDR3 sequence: CASSVVVDRGDTQYF. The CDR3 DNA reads TGTGCCAGCAGCGTAGTGGTTGACCGGGGAGATACGCAGTATTTT.

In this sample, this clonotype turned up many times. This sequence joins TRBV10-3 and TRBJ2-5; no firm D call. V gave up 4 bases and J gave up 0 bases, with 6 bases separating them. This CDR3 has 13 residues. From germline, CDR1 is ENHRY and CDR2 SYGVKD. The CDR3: CAISGSYQETQYF. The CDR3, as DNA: TGTGCCATCAGTGGGTCTTACCAAGAGACCCAGTACTTC.

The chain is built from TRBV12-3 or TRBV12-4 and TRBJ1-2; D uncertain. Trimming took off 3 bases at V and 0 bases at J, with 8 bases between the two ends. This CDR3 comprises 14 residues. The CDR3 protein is CASSLGRANYGYTF. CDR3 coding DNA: TGTGCCAGCAGTTTGGGCAGAGCTAACTATGGCTACACCTTC.

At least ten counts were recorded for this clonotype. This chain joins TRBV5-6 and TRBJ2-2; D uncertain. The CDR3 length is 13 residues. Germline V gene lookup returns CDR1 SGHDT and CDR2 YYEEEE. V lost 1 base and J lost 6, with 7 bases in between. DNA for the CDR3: TGTGCCAGCAGCTTGTCGGGTCCCGGGGAGCTGTTTTTT. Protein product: CASSLSGPGELFF.

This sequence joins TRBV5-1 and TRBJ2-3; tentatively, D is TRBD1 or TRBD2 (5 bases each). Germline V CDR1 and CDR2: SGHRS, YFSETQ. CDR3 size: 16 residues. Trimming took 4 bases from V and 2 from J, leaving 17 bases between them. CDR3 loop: CASSEGYSRNTDTQYF. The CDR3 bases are TGCGCCAGCAGCGAGGGGTATTCGCGGAACACAGATACGCAGTATTTT. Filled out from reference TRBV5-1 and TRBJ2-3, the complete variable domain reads KAGVTQTPRYLIKTRGQQVTLSCSPISGHRSVSWYQQTPGQGLQFLFEYFSETQRNKGNFPGRFSGRQFSNSRSEMNVSTLELGDSALYLCASSEGYSRNTDTQYFGPGTRLTVL.